This is a list of T cell receptor beta chains from one sample in a study of CD8+CD57+ T cells in acquired aplastic anemia. TCRdb reprocessed the reads via MiXCR and lists one record per CDR3 protein. The profile shows about 40,000 distinct CDR3 sequences, less than 65% of them singletons. Sequenced sample: sorted CD4+, CD8+, or CD8+CD57+ T cells (not recorded which) from PBMCs. The receptors were gathered from a human donor with aplastic anemia. CDR3s leave out the opening cysteine and the closing phenylalanine or tryptophan.

>TRBJ1-1|TRBV7-2
ASSSRQGGTEAF
>TRBJ2-1|TRBV7-9
ASSYQGDEQF
>TRBJ1-2|TRBV7-8
ASSWGQGHYGYT
>TRBJ2-1|TRBV6-5
ASSYWGGGLGDNEQF
>TRBJ1-3|TRBV29-1
SVEQTSGNTIY
>TRBJ1-2|TRBV20-1
SASLDYGYT
>TRBJ1-4|TRBV9
ASSAYGQGANEKLF
>TRBJ1-4|TRBV6-5
ASSYSGGGNERLF
>TRBJ2-1|TRBV29-1
SVDLTSGRNEQF
>TRBJ1-6|TRBV6-1
ASSTPQGNSPLH
>TRBJ1-1|TRBV5-1
ASSLVAGGYGTEAF
>TRBJ2-5|TRBV15
ATSRAYRGETQY
>TRBJ2-7|TRBV7-2
ASSSLFDPYYEQY